This TCR beta chain appears in the sequencing data of a study of T cell responses to AZD1222 COVID-19 vaccine. The wider study: Pooled in the analysis were second doses at about 4 or about 12 weeks.

General study points: Repertoires were obtained solely post-peak T cell response. Reportedly, nearly half of unique spike TCRs recognized epitopes outside B.1.351/B.1.1.7 mutations. White British people made up most donors, females outnumbered males, and clonal diversity was possibly underestimated.

TCRdb's copy holds only in-frame clones and misses some; the assay was immunoSEQ multiplex PCR. Among 150,000 or so clones listed, approximately 94% were seen once. The CDR3 extends over 16 amino acids. Germline assignment: CDR1 MNHEY and CDR2 SVGEGT. V was shortened by 5 bases and J by 3 bases, with 14 bases between the two germline ends. As for this clone: Its antigen is unknown.

The rearrangement joins TRBV6-2 or TRBV6-3 to TRBJ1-6; perhaps TRBD1 as D (5 bases). This specimen was peripheral blood, taken on day 0 of AZD1222 vaccination. The sequence was obtained from an adult in good health. CDR3 bases: TGTGCCAGCAGTGCTGACAGCGTCATCTATAATTCACCCCTCCACTTT. Translating it yields CASSADSVIYNSPLHF.